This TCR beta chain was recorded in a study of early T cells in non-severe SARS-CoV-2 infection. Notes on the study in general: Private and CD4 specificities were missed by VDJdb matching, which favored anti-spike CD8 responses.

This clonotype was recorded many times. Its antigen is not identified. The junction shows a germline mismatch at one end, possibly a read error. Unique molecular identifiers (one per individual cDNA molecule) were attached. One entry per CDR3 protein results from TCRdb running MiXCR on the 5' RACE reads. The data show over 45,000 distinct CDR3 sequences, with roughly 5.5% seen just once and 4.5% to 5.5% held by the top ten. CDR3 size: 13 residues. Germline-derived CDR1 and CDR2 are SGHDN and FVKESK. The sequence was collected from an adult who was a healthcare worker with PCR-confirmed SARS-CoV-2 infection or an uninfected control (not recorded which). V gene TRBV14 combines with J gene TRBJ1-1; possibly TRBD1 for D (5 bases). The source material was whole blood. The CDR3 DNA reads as TGTGCCAGTAGCCCGTTTCAGGGAGCTGAAGCTTTCTTT. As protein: CASSPFQGAEAFF.